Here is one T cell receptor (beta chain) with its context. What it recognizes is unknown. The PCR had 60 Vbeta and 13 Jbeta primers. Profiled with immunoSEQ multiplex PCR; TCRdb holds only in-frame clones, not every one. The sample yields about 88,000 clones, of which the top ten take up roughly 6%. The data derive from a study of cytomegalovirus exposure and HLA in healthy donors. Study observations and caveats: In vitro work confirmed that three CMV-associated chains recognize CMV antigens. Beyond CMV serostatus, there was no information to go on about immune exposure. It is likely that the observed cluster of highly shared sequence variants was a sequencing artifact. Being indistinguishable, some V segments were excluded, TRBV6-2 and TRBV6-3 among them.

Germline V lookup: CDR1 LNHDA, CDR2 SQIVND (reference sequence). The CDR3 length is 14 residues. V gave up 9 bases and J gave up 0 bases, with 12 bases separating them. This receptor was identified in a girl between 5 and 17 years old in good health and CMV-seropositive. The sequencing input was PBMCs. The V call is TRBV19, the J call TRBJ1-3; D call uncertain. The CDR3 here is CASHPGTSGNTIYF. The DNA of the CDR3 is TGTGCCAGCCACCCAGGAACCTCTGGAAACACCATATATTTT.